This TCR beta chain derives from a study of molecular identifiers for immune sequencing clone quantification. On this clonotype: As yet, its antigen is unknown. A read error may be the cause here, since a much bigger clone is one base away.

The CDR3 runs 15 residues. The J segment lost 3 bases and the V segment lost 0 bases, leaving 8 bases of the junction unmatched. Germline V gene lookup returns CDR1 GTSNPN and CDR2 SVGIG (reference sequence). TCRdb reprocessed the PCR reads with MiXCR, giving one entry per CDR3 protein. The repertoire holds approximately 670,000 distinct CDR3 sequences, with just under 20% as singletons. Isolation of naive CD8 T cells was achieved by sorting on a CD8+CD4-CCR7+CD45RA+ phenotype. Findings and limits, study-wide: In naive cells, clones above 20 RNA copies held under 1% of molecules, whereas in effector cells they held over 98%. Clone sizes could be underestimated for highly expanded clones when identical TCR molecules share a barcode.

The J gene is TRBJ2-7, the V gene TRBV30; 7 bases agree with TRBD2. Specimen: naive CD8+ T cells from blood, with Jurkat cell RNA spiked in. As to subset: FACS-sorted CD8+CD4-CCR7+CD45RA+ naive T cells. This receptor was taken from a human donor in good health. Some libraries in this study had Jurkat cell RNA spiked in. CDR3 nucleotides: TGTGCCTGGAGTGTACCCGGGGACTACCTCTACGAGCAGTACTTC. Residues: CAWSVPGDYLYEQYF.